One and the same sample provided the 11 T cell receptor beta chains below, sequenced in a study of blood T cell repertoires in COVID-19. Only in-frame clones appear in the TCRdb table, and some are missing; sequencing was by immunoSEQ multiplex PCR. The profile shows fewer than 200,000 clones, 70% to 85% of them singletons. The source material was peripheral blood. Source of these receptors: a man between 60 and 75 years old who had recovered from COVID-19.

The chain combines TRBV7-9 with TRBJ2-7; TRBD1 aligns across 7 bases. Germline CDR1 is SEHNR and CDR2 is FQNEAQ (reference sequence). This CDR3 is built from 12 residues. V was pared by 5 bases and J by 11 bases, with 9 bases of the junction left unmatched. The DNA for the CDR3 is TGTGCCAGCAGCCACAATCCAGGGGGAGAGTACTTC. This codes for CASSHNPGGEYF. Filled out from reference TRBV7-9 and TRBJ2-7, the complete variable domain reads DTGVSQNPRHKITKRGQNVTFRCDPISEHNRLYWYRQTLGQGPEFLTYFQNEAQLEKSRLLSDRFSAERPKGSFSTLEIQRTEQGDSAMYLCASSHNPGGEYFGPGTRLTVT.

The chain is built from TRBV6-1 and TRBJ2-1; 12 nucleotides match TRBD2. After removal of 1 base from V and 8 bases from J, the junction contained 6 bases not matched to a gene. This CDR3 spans 16 amino acids. The V gene's germline CDR1 is MNHNS and CDR2 SASEGT. CDR3 DNA sequence: TGTGCCAGCAGTGAAGAGCTAGCGGGGGGGCTCGATGAGCAGTTCTTC. Translated, it gives CASSEELAGGLDEQFF.

The chain combines TRBV3-1 (or the pseudogene TRBV3-2) with TRBJ2-5; the match to TRBD1 covers 7 bases. The V gene end was trimmed by 5 bases and the J gene end by 5 bases; junction bases not matched to a gene: 8. CDR3 length: 14 residues. CDR1 and CDR2 from the germline V gene are LGHDT and YNNKEL (reference sequence). This CDR3 reads CASSVGTAGETQYF. In nucleotides, the CDR3 is TGTGCCAGCAGCGTCGGGACAGCAGGGGAGACCCAGTACTTC.

The chain joins TRBV6-5 to TRBJ2-1, with 10 bases lining up with TRBD2. CDR1 is MNHEY, CDR2 SVGAGI, per germline. V was pared by 2 bases and J by 8 bases, with 6 bases of the junction left unmatched. The CDR3 covers 15 residues. CDR3 sequence reads: CASSYERGGRDEQFF. CDR3 coding DNA: TGTGCCAGCAGTTACGAGCGGGGGGGCCGGGATGAGCAGTTCTTC.

Comment on this clone: Other nucleotide sequences in the sample specify the same CDR3. This rearrangement joins TRBV6-5 to TRBJ1-5; 7 bases line up with TRBD1. The J segment lost 1 base and the V segment lost 4 bases, leaving 1 base of the junction unmatched. CDR3 length equals 14 residues. CDR1 and CDR2 (germline): MNHEY, SVGAGI. CDR3 bases: TGTGCCAGCAGTTTGGGACAGAGCAATCAGCCCCAGCATTTT. Encoded protein: CASSLGQSNQPQHF.

This chain uses TRBV11-1 with TRBJ2-5; 10 bases agree with TRBD1. V trimming: 5 bases; J trimming: 4 bases; junction bases outside the gene matches: 7. The CDR3 consists of 15 residues. From germline, CDR1 is SGHAT and CDR2 FQDESV (reference sequence). The CDR3 nucleotides read TGTGCCAGCAGCCACCAGACAGGGGGCGGAGAGACCCAGTACTTC. Residues: CASSHQTGGGETQYF.

The V gene is TRBV5-1, the J gene TRBJ1-2; 8 positions agree with TRBD1. Germline values: CDR1 SGHRS, CDR2 YFSETQ. The CDR3 has 20 residues. V gave up 0 bases and J gave up 0 bases; unmatched junction bases: 16. DNA of the CDR3: TGCGCCAGCAGCTTGGCCCCTTTGACAGGGGTCATTAAAGCTAACTATGGCTACACCTTC. Protein: CASSLAPLTGVIKANYGYTF.

This rearrangement joins TRBV2 to TRBJ1-4; D might be TRBD1 (6 bases). Germline loops: CDR1 SNHLY, CDR2 FYNNEI. Trimming stripped 1 base from V and 8 bases from J, with 17 bases between. The CDR3 has 16 amino acids. CDR3 sequence reads: CASSEGWGGAGEKLFF. In DNA form, the CDR3 reads TGTGCCAGCAGTGAAGGATGGGGGGGCGCCGGGGAAAAACTGTTTTTT.

The genes are TRBV9 and TRBJ2-5, with a weak D call TRBD1 (5 bases). The CDR3 is made up of 17 amino acids. Germline V gene data show CDR1 as SGDLS and CDR2 as YYNGEE. V was shortened by 0 bases and J by 2 bases, with 17 bases between the two germline ends. Written as DNA, the CDR3 is TGTGCCAGCAGCGTAGGCACAGGTTTTTGGACGCAAGAGACCCAGTACTTC. Its translation: CASSVGTGFWTQETQYF.

The chain has TRBV9 and TRBJ1-1, with 7 bases matching TRBD1. Germline assignment: CDR1 SGDLS and CDR2 YYNGEE. V dropped 4 bases and J dropped 1; count of bases not matched to a gene: 13. This CDR3 region has 17 residues. The CDR3 spells CASSSRRGNSRNTEAFF. The CDR3 bases are TGTGCCAGCAGCTCCCGCAGGGGGAATAGTCGGAACACTGAAGCTTTCTTT.

This clone was detected many times. The rearrangement links TRBV7-9 to TRBJ1-6; no definite D call. The V end was cut by 6 bases, the J end by 3 bases, with 6 bases between. Germline CDR1 and CDR2: SEHNR and FQNEAQ (reference sequence). This CDR3 is 13 amino acids long. CDR3 sequence reads: CASRSLYNSPLHF. The DNA for the CDR3 is TGTGCCAGCAGATCACTCTATAATTCACCCCTCCACTTT.